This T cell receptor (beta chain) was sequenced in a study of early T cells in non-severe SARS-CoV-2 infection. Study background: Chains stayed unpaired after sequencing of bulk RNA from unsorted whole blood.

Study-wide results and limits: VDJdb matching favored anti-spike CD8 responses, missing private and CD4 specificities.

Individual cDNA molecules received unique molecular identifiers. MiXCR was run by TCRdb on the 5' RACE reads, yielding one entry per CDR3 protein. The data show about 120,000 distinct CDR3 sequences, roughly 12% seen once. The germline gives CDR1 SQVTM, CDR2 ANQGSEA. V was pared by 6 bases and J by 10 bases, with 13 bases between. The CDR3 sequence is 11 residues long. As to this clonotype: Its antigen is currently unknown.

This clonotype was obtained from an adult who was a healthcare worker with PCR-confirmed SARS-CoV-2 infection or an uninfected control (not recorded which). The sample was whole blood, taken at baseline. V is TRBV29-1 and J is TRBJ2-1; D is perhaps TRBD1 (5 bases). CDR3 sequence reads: CSVPSSGEQFF. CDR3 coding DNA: TGCAGCGTCCCTTCGTCAGGGGAGCAGTTCTTC.